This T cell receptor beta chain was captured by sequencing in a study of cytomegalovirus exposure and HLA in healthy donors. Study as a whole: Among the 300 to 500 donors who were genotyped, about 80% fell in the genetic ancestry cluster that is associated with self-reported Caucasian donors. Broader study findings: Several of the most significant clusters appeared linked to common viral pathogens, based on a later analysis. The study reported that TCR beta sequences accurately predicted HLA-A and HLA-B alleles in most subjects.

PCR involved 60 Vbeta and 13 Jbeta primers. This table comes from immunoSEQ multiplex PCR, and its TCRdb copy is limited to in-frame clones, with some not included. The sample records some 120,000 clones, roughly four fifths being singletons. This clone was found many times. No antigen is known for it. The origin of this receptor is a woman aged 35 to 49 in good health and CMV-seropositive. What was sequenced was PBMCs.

As DNA, the CDR3 is TGCGCCAGCAGCCAAGATCTCGGGACTAGCGGGATATCTAGCACAGATACGCAGTATTTT. Translated, it gives CASSQDLGTSGISSTDTQYF. V is TRBV4-3 and J is TRBJ2-3; 13 bases align to TRBD2. V lost 0 bases to trimming and J lost 0 bases; unmatched junction nucleotides: 9. This CDR3 spans 20 amino acids. Germline-derived CDR1 and CDR2 are LGHNA and YSLEER.